One sample yielded the 14 T cell receptor beta chains listed below, sequenced in a study of cytomegalovirus exposure and HLA in healthy donors. In the PCR, 60 Vbeta and 13 Jbeta primers were used. Sequenced by immunoSEQ multiplex PCR; TCRdb stores in-frame clones only, minus some. The table gives fewer than 200,000 clones; the top ten clones make up 1% to 1.5% of it. Material: PBMCs. These receptors came from a woman aged 55-69 years in good health and CMV-seronegative.

The chain has TRBV5-1 and TRBJ1-2; no firm D call. The V gene's germline CDR1 is SGHRS and CDR2 YFSETQ. V was pared by 1 base and J by 2 bases, with 9 bases between. CDR3 length: 14 residues. The CDR3: CASSLSQANYGYTF. Here the CDR3 DNA reads TGCGCCAGCAGCTTGTCGCAGGCCAACTATGGCTACACCTTC.

The chain joins TRBV5-1 to TRBJ1-3, with 9 nucleotides matching TRBD1. Germline CDR1 SGHRS, CDR2 YFSETQ. V was pared by 4 bases and J by 2 bases, with 4 bases of the junction left unmatched. The CDR3 loop spans 15 amino acids. CDR3: CASSTGQGPGNTIYF. The CDR3, as DNA: TGCGCCAGCAGCACGGGACAGGGACCTGGAAACACCATATATTTT.

The chain is built from TRBV7-3 and TRBJ1-2; TRBD1 aligns across 7 bases. The V and J ends lost 5 bases and 6 bases, in that order; junction bases with no gene match: 12. The length of the CDR3 is 15 residues. Germline loops: CDR1 SGHTA, CDR2 FQGTGA. This CDR3 is CASSLRQGELDGYTF. CDR3 DNA: TGTGCCAGCAGCCTCCGACAGGGTGAATTGGATGGCTACACCTTC.

This sequence joins TRBV6-5 and TRBJ1-2; 8 bases match TRBD1. J lost 8 bases, V lost 2 bases, and 7 bases had no gene match. Germline assignment: CDR1 MNHEY and CDR2 SVGAGI. The CDR3 runs to 14 residues. The CDR3 sequence: CASSYPGGPGGYTF. In DNA form, the CDR3 reads TGTGCCAGCAGTTACCCAGGGGGCCCGGGGGGCTACACCTTC.

The chain recombines TRBV6-1 with TRBJ1-5, with D tentatively TRBD1 (5 bases). V was cut by 4 bases and J by 1 base, with 17 bases left in between. The CDR3 is made up of 17 amino acids. The germline CDR1 and CDR2 sequences are MNHNS and SASEGT. In DNA, the CDR3 is TGTGCCAGCAGTGGTCATAGGGGCAGTGTCAGCAATCAGCCCCAGCATTTT. Translated, it gives CASSGHRGSVSNQPQHF.

This rearrangement joins TRBV11-1 to TRBJ1-4, with D maybe TRBD1 (6 bases). Per the germline V gene, CDR1 is SGHAT and CDR2 is FQDESV (reference sequence). Between the trimmed V and J ends, which lost 3 bases and 3 bases, there was a span of 11 bases. This CDR3 is 15 amino acids long. CDR3 nucleotide sequence: TGTGCCAGCAGCTTGGGAGACAGGCCTAATGAAAAACTGTTTTTT. Protein: CASSLGDRPNEKLFF.

The V gene is TRBV6-5, the J gene TRBJ1-2; D perhaps matches TRBD1 (6 bases). Trimming pared 6 bases from V and 5 bases from J, leaving 19 bases between. Germline loops: CDR1 MNHEY, CDR2 SVGAGI. CDR3 length: 15 residues. The CDR3: CASRNRQERPYGYTF. CDR3 DNA: TGTGCCAGCAGGAACCGACAGGAACGACCTTATGGCTACACCTTC.

The V gene is TRBV5-4, the J gene TRBJ2-7, with 10 nucleotides matching TRBD2. Trimming took 4 bases from V and 4 from J; bases not matched to a gene: 8. The CDR3 is 15 amino acids. CDR1 is SGHNT and CDR2 is YYREEE in the germline V gene (reference sequence). The CDR3 sequence: CASSRGTSAVYEQYF. The DNA of the CDR3 is TGTGCCAGCAGCCGTGGGACTAGCGCGGTTTACGAGCAGTACTTC.

This sequence joins TRBV10-3 and TRBJ2-7, with 7 bases that match TRBD2. Germline assignment: CDR1 ENHRY and CDR2 SYGVKD. CDR3 length: 14 residues. Trimming took 10 bases from V and 3 from J; bases not matched to a gene: 12. In DNA, the CDR3 is TGTGCCACTGGGCGCCTTGGGACTAACTACGAGCAGTACTTC. It encodes CATGRLGTNYEQYF.

The chain has TRBV9 and TRBJ2-7; D is unclear. V was trimmed by 3 bases and J by 2 bases, leaving 6 bases between them. The germline V gene encodes CDR1 SGDLS and CDR2 YYNGEE. This CDR3 is built from 12 residues. CDR3 in amino acids: CASSADTYEQYF. The CDR3 DNA follows: TGTGCCAGCAGCGCCGACACCTACGAGCAGTACTTC.

The V and J genes are TRBV28 and TRBJ2-7; D is ambiguous. The V end lost 6 bases, the J end lost 3 bases, and 3 bases lay between the germline ends. Per the germline V gene, CDR1 is MDHEN and CDR2 is SYDVKM. The length of the CDR3 is 10 residues. This CDR3 is CASSRYEQYF. In nucleotides, the CDR3 is TGTGCCAGCAGCCGCTACGAGCAGTACTTC.

CDR3 loop: CASSIRSRDGTQYF. Here the CDR3 DNA reads TGTGCCAGTAGTATTCGGAGCCGAGATGGTACGCAGTATTTT. V gene TRBV19 combines with J gene TRBJ2-3; unclear D gene. V lost 3 bases and J 8 bases, leaving 15 bases between the germline ends. The CDR3 totals 14 residues. Germline lookup yields CDR1 LNHDA and CDR2 SQIVND (reference sequence).

V is TRBV7-9 and J is TRBJ1-5; tentative D call: TRBD1 (5 bases). The CDR3 covers 12 residues. Germline CDR1 SEHNR, CDR2 FQNEAQ (reference sequence). V was cut by 2 bases and J by 11 bases, with 10 bases left in between. CDR3 coding DNA: TGTGCCAGCAGCTTATTCGGCAGGGCCCAGCATTTT. Its translation is CASSLFGRAQHF. Complete variable domain (other parts from reference TRBV7-9 and TRBJ1-5): DTGVSQNPRHKITKRGQNVTFRCDPISEHNRLYWYRQTLGQGPEFLTYFQNEAQLEKSRLLSDRFSAERPKGSFSTLEIQRTEQGDSAMYLCASSLFGRAQHFGDGTRLSIL.

The chain is built from TRBV30 and TRBJ1-5; no reliable D call. Germline assignment: CDR1 GTSNPN and CDR2 SVGIG (reference sequence). V lost 0 bases to trimming and J lost 3 bases, with 6 bases between them. The CDR3 has 13 residues. The CDR3 protein is CAWSVQSNQPQHF. CDR3 sequence (DNA): TGTGCCTGGAGTGTACAGTCCAATCAGCCCCAGCATTTT.